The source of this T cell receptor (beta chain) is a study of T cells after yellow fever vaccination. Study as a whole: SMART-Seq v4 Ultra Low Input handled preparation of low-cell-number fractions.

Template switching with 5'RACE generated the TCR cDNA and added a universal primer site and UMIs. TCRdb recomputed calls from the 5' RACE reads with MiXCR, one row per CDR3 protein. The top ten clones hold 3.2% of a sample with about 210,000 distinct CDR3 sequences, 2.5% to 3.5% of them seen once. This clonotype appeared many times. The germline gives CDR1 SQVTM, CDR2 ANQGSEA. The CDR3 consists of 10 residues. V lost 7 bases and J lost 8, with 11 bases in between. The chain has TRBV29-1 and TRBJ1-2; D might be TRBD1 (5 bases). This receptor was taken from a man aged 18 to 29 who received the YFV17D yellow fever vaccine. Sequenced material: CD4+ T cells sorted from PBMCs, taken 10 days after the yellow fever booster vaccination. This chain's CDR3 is CSAPTDGYTF. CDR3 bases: TGCAGCGCCCCGACAGACGGCTACACCTTC.